The clone carrying this T cell receptor (beta chain) was seen repeatedly, ten times or more. Its cognate antigen is unknown. These data belong to a study of read filtering for tumor transcriptome and immune sequencing. This library used roughly 400 ng RNA and molecular barcoded adaptors spanning alpha/delta and beta/gamma chains. Using its own MiXCR run on the reads, TCRdb lists one record per CDR3 protein. The repertoire holds about 130,000 distinct CDR3 sequences, with approximately 13% as singletons. Germline trimming cut 7 bases from V and 9 bases from J; bases unmatched to any gene: 8. Germline V gene data show CDR1 as MNHEY and CDR2 as SVGEGT. This CDR3 is 13 amino acids long. General study points: Compared with RNA-seq, IR-seq gave much higher clonotype depth and reliability.

This chain connects TRBV6-2 or TRBV6-3 to TRBJ2-1; TRBD2 matches 8 bases. This receptor was taken from a donor aged 40 or older with multiple myeloma. The sample consisted of a population of CD138-negative cells sorted from bone marrow. The CDR3 region has the DNA TGTGCCAGCAAGTCGGGAGGGGTGGGTGAGCAGTTCTTC. Translation: CASKSGGVGEQFF.